Sequencing of this T cell receptor (beta chain) was carried out in a study of cytomegalovirus exposure and HLA in healthy donors. As for the study in general: According to later analysis, the same platform produced the 110 or so validation and several hundred first-cohort repertoires.

The CDR3 covers 15 residues. Germline V gene lookup returns CDR1 SNHLY and CDR2 FYNNEI. V was cut by 5 bases and J by 2 bases, with 10 bases left in between. As to this clone: Its antigen remains unknown.

Clones were read by immunoSEQ multiplex PCR, and TCRdb kept only the in-frame ones, dropping some. Among 300,000 to 450,000 clones listed, 70% to 90% were seen once. Findings of the study overall: A few of the chains that were CMV-associated were confirmed in vitro to be specific for CMV antigens. Altogether, more than 150 TCR beta chains were recorded as cytomegalovirus-associated.

Sequencing was performed on PBMCs. The V gene is TRBV2, the J gene TRBJ2-6; no definite D call. The sequence derives from a woman aged 18-30 years in good health and CMV-seronegative. The CDR3: CASSTPQTGANVLTF. As DNA, the CDR3 is TGTGCCAGCAGTACCCCACAAACTGGGGCCAACGTCCTGACTTTC.